A selection of T cell receptor beta chains follows, all from one sample in a study of regulatory T cells in long-lasting Graves disease. TCRdb analysed the multiplex PCR reads with MiXCR anew, one entry per CDR3 protein. The sample includes 680,000 or so distinct CDR3 sequences, about 15% seen only once; the top ten take 15% to 20%. This sample was shared with a second study, whose subject was T cells in Graves' hyperthyroidism and ophthalmopathy.

The sample consisted of peripheral blood mononuclear cells (PBMCs), taken at new diagnosis, from a patient treated with antithyroid drugs. These receptors were collected from a woman aged 25 to 39 with Graves disease. The CDR3 runs from the conserved cysteine through the conserved F or W. Each record gives: clone size, V gene, J gene, D gene, CDR3 protein, CDR3 DNA. A D gene is named only where the DNA matches it firmly. Some rows mark clone size as missing; the rest say once, few, many or name a class of expanded clone.

clone size: few; V gene: TRBV20-1; J gene: TRBJ2-7; D gene: TRBD2; CDR3 protein: CSARDFTRGGSPYEQYF; CDR3 DNA: TGCAGTGCTAGAGATTTTACGCGGGGGGGCAGCCCCTACGAGCAGTACTTC
clone size: -; V gene: TRBV9; J gene: TRBJ2-1; D gene: -; CDR3 protein: CASSAQLGGGAEEQFF; CDR3 DNA: TGTGCCAGCAGCGCCCAGCTCGGAGGGGGCGCGGAGGAGCAGTTCTTC
clone size: many; V gene: TRBV27; J gene: TRBJ1-4; D gene: -; CDR3 protein: CASSPNQDSPNEKLFF; CDR3 DNA: TGTGCCAGCAGTCCGAACCAGGACAGCCCTAATGAAAAACTGTTTTTT
clone size: -; V gene: TRBV9; J gene: TRBJ2-1; D gene: TRBD1; CDR3 protein: CASSVETGTGRYNEQFF; CDR3 DNA: TGTGCCAGCAGCGTAGAAACCGGGACAGGGCGCTACAATGAGCAGTTCTTC
clone size: -; V gene: TRBV10-3; J gene: TRBJ2-7; D gene: -; CDR3 protein: CAISELTPGGDEQYF; CDR3 DNA: TGTGCCATCAGTGAGTTGACCCCAGGGGGGGACGAGCAGTACTTC
clone size: few; V gene: TRBV28; J gene: TRBJ2-1; D gene: -; CDR3 protein: CASSYPAGAVSNEQFF; CDR3 DNA: TGTGCCAGCAGTTACCCGGCAGGCGCCGTGTCCAATGAGCAGTTCTTC
clone size: many; V gene: TRBV28; J gene: TRBJ1-5; D gene: -; CDR3 protein: CASSLGTVSRPQHF; CDR3 DNA: TGTGCCAGCAGTCTGGGAACGGTCTCGCGGCCCCAGCATTTT
clone size: -; V gene: TRBV20-1; J gene: TRBJ2-1; D gene: -; CDR3 protein: CSAGTKLNEQFF; CDR3 DNA: TGCAGTGCTGGGACGAAACTCAATGAGCAGTTCTTC
clone size: few; V gene: TRBV20-1; J gene: TRBJ1-4; D gene: -; CDR3 protein: CSASVPNEKLFF; CDR3 DNA: TGCAGTGCTAGTGTCCCTAATGAAAAACTGTTTTTT
clone size: -; V gene: TRBV24-1; J gene: TRBJ2-5; D gene: TRBD1; CDR3 protein: CALGGTGTIQETQYF; CDR3 DNA: TGTGCCTTAGGGGGGACAGGGACCATTCAAGAGACCCAGTACTTC
clone size: many; V gene: TRBV6-4; J gene: TRBJ1-1; D gene: -; CDR3 protein: CASSDSKGLSTNTEAFF; CDR3 DNA: TGTGCCAGCAGTGACTCGAAAGGCCTTTCGACGAACACTGAAGCTTTCTTT
clone size: many; V gene: TRBV5-1; J gene: TRBJ2-3; D gene: -; CDR3 protein: CASSTVGVASTDTQYF; CDR3 DNA: TGCGCCAGCAGCACGGTAGGAGTAGCGAGCACAGATACGCAGTATTTT
clone size: few; V gene: TRBV29-1; J gene: TRBJ2-3; D gene: -; CDR3 protein: CSVDHESGLTQYF; CDR3 DNA: TGCAGCGTTGACCATGAGTCGGGCCTTACGCAGTATTTT
clone size: few; V gene: TRBV9; J gene: TRBJ2-7; D gene: -; CDR3 protein: CASSVALGKNEQYF; CDR3 DNA: TGTGCCAGCAGCGTAGCATTGGGGAAGAACGAGCAGTACTTC
clone size: many; V gene: TRBV28; J gene: TRBJ1-1; D gene: -; CDR3 protein: CASSEAGMGGNTEAFF; CDR3 DNA: TGTGCCAGCAGCGAGGCGGGGATGGGGGGGAACACTGAAGCTTTCTTT
clone size: many; V gene: TRBV6-2/TRBV6-3; J gene: TRBJ2-5; D gene: TRBD2; CDR3 protein: CASSSSGRGVQTQYF; CDR3 DNA: TGTGCCAGCAGTTCTAGCGGGAGGGGGGTGCAGACCCAGTACTTC
clone size: many; V gene: TRBV2; J gene: TRBJ2-2; D gene: -; CDR3 protein: CASSGVGSTGELFF; CDR3 DNA: TGTGCCAGCAGTGGGGTGGGATCCACCGGGGAGCTGTTTTTT
clone size: once; V gene: TRBV11-3; J gene: TRBJ2-2; D gene: -; CDR3 protein: CISSHNPDRPTRDTGELFF; CDR3 DNA: TGTATCAGCAGCCACAACCCGGACAGACCTACGAGGGACACCGGGGAGCTGTTTTTT
clone size: few; V gene: TRBV5-1; J gene: TRBJ2-1; D gene: TRBD2; CDR3 protein: CASSDGTSGGYNEQFF; CDR3 DNA: TGCGCCAGCAGCGACGGGACTAGCGGCGGGTACAATGAGCAGTTCTTC
clone size: -; V gene: TRBV3-1; J gene: TRBJ2-7; D gene: -; CDR3 protein: CASSSQWGFSYEQYF; CDR3 DNA: TGTGCCAGCAGCTCTCAGTGGGGATTTTCCTACGAGCAGTACTTC
clone size: -; V gene: TRBV6-2/TRBV6-3; J gene: TRBJ1-2; D gene: -; CDR3 protein: CASSYADSTYLYGYTF; CDR3 DNA: TGTGCCAGCAGTTACGCGGACAGTACGTACCTCTATGGCTACACCTTC
clone size: many; V gene: TRBV28; J gene: TRBJ1-2; D gene: -; CDR3 protein: CASRGGAGESWGYTF; CDR3 DNA: TGTGCCAGTAGGGGGGGGGCAGGGGAGTCGTGGGGCTACACCTTC
clone size: -; V gene: TRBV2; J gene: TRBJ2-3; D gene: TRBD2; CDR3 protein: CASRGTSGSLDTQYF; CDR3 DNA: TGTGCCAGCAGAGGGACTAGCGGGAGTCTGGATACGCAGTATTTT
clone size: few; V gene: TRBV24-1; J gene: TRBJ2-5; D gene: -; CDR3 protein: CATSLTGTLAETQYF; CDR3 DNA: TGTGCCACCAGTCTTACCGGGACACTTGCAGAGACCCAGTACTTC
clone size: -; V gene: TRBV18; J gene: TRBJ2-2; D gene: -; CDR3 protein: CASSPPGANTGELFF; CDR3 DNA: TGTGCCAGCTCACCACCAGGCGCGAACACCGGGGAGCTGTTTTTT
clone size: many; V gene: TRBV7-2; J gene: TRBJ1-3; D gene: -; CDR3 protein: CASSLARTGNTIYF; CDR3 DNA: TGTGCCAGCAGCTTAGCCAGGACTGGAAACACCATATATTTT
clone size: few; V gene: TRBV7-2; J gene: TRBJ1-5; D gene: -; CDR3 protein: CASSQPQWPQHF; CDR3 DNA: TGTGCCAGCAGCCAGCCCCAGTGGCCCCAGCATTTT
clone size: many; V gene: TRBV12-3/TRBV12-4; J gene: TRBJ1-2; D gene: -; CDR3 protein: CASSPGEIYGYTF; CDR3 DNA: TGTGCCAGCAGTCCAGGGGAGATCTATGGCTACACCTTC
clone size: -; V gene: TRBV29-1; J gene: TRBJ2-5; D gene: TRBD2; CDR3 protein: CSVEGGLGWGDGETQYF; CDR3 DNA: TGCAGCGTTGAAGGGGGACTAGGTTGGGGGGATGGGGAGACCCAGTACTTC
clone size: -; V gene: TRBV7-2; J gene: TRBJ1-2; D gene: TRBD1; CDR3 protein: CASSFARGTGTYGYTF; CDR3 DNA: TGTGCCAGCAGCTTCGCTCGAGGGACAGGGACCTATGGCTACACCTTC
clone size: few; V gene: TRBV20-1; J gene: TRBJ1-5; D gene: -; CDR3 protein: CSASGGGGSNQPQHF; CDR3 DNA: TGCAGTGCTAGTGGCGGGGGCGGGAGCAATCAGCCCCAGCATTTT
clone size: few; V gene: TRBV15; J gene: TRBJ2-3; D gene: -; CDR3 protein: CATSRGLEDTQYF; CDR3 DNA: TGTGCCACCAGCAGAGGGTTGGAAGATACGCAGTATTTT
clone size: many; V gene: TRBV7-8; J gene: TRBJ1-5; D gene: -; CDR3 protein: CASSFGSLPNQPQHF; CDR3 DNA: TGTGCCAGCAGCTTTGGCTCATTGCCCAATCAGCCCCAGCATTTT
clone size: many; V gene: TRBV12-3/TRBV12-4; J gene: TRBJ2-5; D gene: TRBD1; CDR3 protein: CASRTGLILQETQYF; CDR3 DNA: TGTGCCAGCAGGACAGGGTTAATATTACAAGAGACCCAGTACTTC
clone size: -; V gene: TRBV3-1; J gene: TRBJ1-3; D gene: -; CDR3 protein: CASSRRSGNTIYF; CDR3 DNA: TGTGCCAGCAGCCGTCGATCTGGAAACACCATATATTTT
clone size: many; V gene: TRBV11-2; J gene: TRBJ2-7; D gene: -; CDR3 protein: CASSLRTALPPEQYF; CDR3 DNA: TGTGCCAGCAGCTTAAGAACCGCGCTCCCTCCCGAGCAGTACTTC
clone size: many; V gene: TRBV11-2; J gene: TRBJ2-5; D gene: -; CDR3 protein: CASSLMETQYF; CDR3 DNA: TGTGCCAGCAGCTTAATGGAGACCCAGTACTTC
clone size: many; V gene: TRBV2; J gene: TRBJ1-4; D gene: -; CDR3 protein: CASSTGGPNEKLFF; CDR3 DNA: TGTGCCAGCAGCACTGGGGGCCCTAATGAAAAACTGTTTTTT
clone size: -; V gene: TRBV4-2; J gene: TRBJ2-1; D gene: -; CDR3 protein: CASSQKGDRDNEQFF; CDR3 DNA: TGTGCCAGCAGCCAAAAGGGGGATCGGGACAATGAGCAGTTCTTC
clone size: many; V gene: TRBV6-1; J gene: TRBJ2-7; D gene: TRBD1; CDR3 protein: CASSDTHGQGSVEQYF; CDR3 DNA: TGTGCCAGCAGTGATACCCACGGACAGGGCTCAGTCGAGCAGTACTTC
clone size: few; V gene: TRBV29-1; J gene: TRBJ1-5; D gene: TRBD1; CDR3 protein: CSVVGDRGDQPQHF; CDR3 DNA: TGCAGCGTTGTAGGGGACAGGGGGGATCAGCCCCAGCATTTT